These 13 T cell receptor beta chains share one sample of origin, sequenced in a study of blood T cell repertoires in COVID-19. The data were produced by immunoSEQ multiplex PCR, yet TCRdb's version contains in-frame clones alone and is incomplete. The sample includes some 150,000 clones, 84% of them seen just once. Material: PBMCs or T cells enriched from blood (not recorded which). Receptors originate from a woman aged 45 to 65 who had been exposed to COVID-19.

In DNA, the CDR3 is TGTGCCAGTAATCAGGGTCCTAATGAAAAACTGTTTTTT. Translation gives CASNQGPNEKLFF. The chain combines TRBV19 with TRBJ1-4, with D perhaps matching TRBD1 (5 bases). V shed 7 bases and J shed 3 bases, with 9 bases lying between them. The CDR3 length is 13 residues. Germline loops: CDR1 LNHDA, CDR2 SQIVND (reference sequence).

The chain is built from TRBV3-1 (or the pseudogene TRBV3-2) and TRBJ1-1; the D gene is possibly TRBD1 (5 bases). The CDR3 spans 14 residues. V lost 0 bases to trimming and J lost 5 bases, with 10 bases between them. CDR1 LGHDT and CDR2 YNNKEL come from the germline V gene (reference sequence). The CDR3 nucleotides are TGTGCCAGCAGCCAAGAGCCAGGGAGGACTGAAGCTTTCTTT. This encodes CASSQEPGRTEAFF.

The rearrangement joins TRBV27 to TRBJ2-7; no reliable D call. The ends were cut back, 4 bases at V and 0 bases at J, with 19 bases in the middle. The CDR3 has 17 residues. The germline V gene has CDR1 MNHEY and CDR2 SMNVEV (reference sequence). In DNA form, the CDR3 reads TGTGCCAGCAGTTACCGCGCCGCCGGGTCCTTCTCCTACGAGCAGTACTTC. It translates to CASSYRAAGSFSYEQYF.

J is TRBJ1-2 and V is TRBV7-2, with 8 bases that match TRBD1. This CDR3 region has 13 residues. V shed 5 bases, J shed 8 bases, and the junction held 7 bases outside the gene matches. Germline assignment: CDR1 SGHTA and CDR2 FQGNSA. The CDR3 is CASSGQGASGYTF. The CDR3, as DNA: TGTGCCAGCAGCGGCCAGGGGGCGTCGGGCTACACCTTC. Full variable domain (missing parts from reference TRBV7-2 and TRBJ1-2): GAGVSQSPSNKVTEKGKDVELRCDPISGHTALYWYRQSLGQGLEFLIYFQGNSAPDKSGLPSDRFSAERTGGSVSTLTIQRTQQEDSAVYLCASSGQGASGYTFGSGTRLTVV.

The sample holds a few counts of this clone. The rearrangement uses TRBV14 and TRBJ2-7, with D perhaps TRBD2 (6 bases). Trimming stripped 4 bases from V and 9 bases from J, with 16 bases between. Germline CDR1 SGHDN, CDR2 FVKESK. The CDR3 sequence is 13 residues long. The CDR3 region is CASSPLGREGQYF. DNA for the CDR3: TGTGCCAGCAGCCCGCTAGGGCGGGAAGGGCAGTACTTC.

The chain joins TRBV7-8 to TRBJ1-6; weak D call: TRBD1 (6 bases). The CDR3 consists of 15 residues. The germline V and J ends were trimmed by 2 bases and 9 bases, with 14 bases remaining between them. The germline V gene encodes CDR1 SGHVS and CDR2 FQNEAQ. DNA for the CDR3: TGTGCCAGCAGCTTATCCTCGACAGGACCTTCACCCCTCCACTTT. It encodes CASSLSSTGPSPLHF.

DNA of the CDR3: TGTGCCAGCTCACCCCCAATGCCGGGACAGGCCCAGGAGCAGTACTTC. Translated: CASSPPMPGQAQEQYF. The chain recombines TRBV18 with TRBJ2-7; 8 bases map to TRBD1. The CDR3 contains 16 residues. Germline CDR1 and CDR2: KGHSH and LQKENI. The V segment lost 3 bases and the J segment 7 bases; nucleotides outside the gene matches: 14.

The rearrangement uses TRBV7-9 and TRBJ2-2, with D possibly being TRBD2 (5 bases). V was clipped by 5 bases and J by 6 bases, with 13 bases between them. This CDR3 is 14 amino acids long. Per the germline V gene, CDR1 is SEHNR and CDR2 is FQNEAQ (reference sequence). The CDR3 spells CASSPDLASGELFF. The CDR3, as DNA: TGTGCCAGCAGCCCCGATCTAGCATCCGGGGAGCTGTTTTTT. Together with reference TRBV7-9 and TRBJ2-2, the CDR3 gives the full variable domain: DTGVSQNPRHKITKRGQNVTFRCDPISEHNRLYWYRQTLGQGPEFLTYFQNEAQLEKSRLLSDRFSAERPKGSFSTLEIQRTEQGDSAMYLCASSPDLASGELFFGEGSRLTVL.

V and J are TRBV12-3 or TRBV12-4 and TRBJ1-3; D possibly corresponds to TRBD1 (5 bases). This CDR3 is built from 13 residues. Trimming stripped 3 bases from V and 4 bases from J, with 7 bases between. The CDR3 bases are TGTGCCAGCAGTTTTGACAGCGGAAACACCATATATTTT. Translation: CASSFDSGNTIYF.

V and J are TRBV27 and TRBJ1-1; D perhaps matches TRBD1 (6 bases). V was cut by 8 bases and J by 7 bases, with 20 bases left in between. Germline CDR1 MNHEY, CDR2 SMNVEV (reference sequence). The CDR3 is 14 residues long. The DNA for the CDR3 is TGTGCCAGCTCCCCCACAGGGCGGAGAAGTGAAGCTTTCTTT. This codes for CASSPTGRRSEAFF.

The gene calls are TRBV21-1 and TRBJ1-5; TRBD1 reflects the table's D call only, with no check against the DNA. TRBV21-1 is noted as a pseudogene. This CDR3 has 17 amino acids. Written as DNA, the CDR3 is TGTGCCAGCAGCGCAGGAAGGGGACAGGGACTTGATCAGCCCCAGCATTTT. Protein sequence: CASSAGRGQGLDQPQHF.

The V call is TRBV5-4, the J call TRBJ2-2; maybe TRBD2 (5 bases). The CDR3 loop spans 11 amino acids. Between the trimmed V and J ends, which lost 4 bases and 7 bases, there was a span of 5 bases. CDR1 is SGHNT and CDR2 is YYREEE in the germline V gene (reference sequence). This CDR3 reads CASSEGGELFF. Written as DNA, the CDR3 is TGTGCCAGCAGCGAGGGCGGGGAGCTGTTTTTT.

V gene TRBV7-9 combines with J gene TRBJ1-3; 7 bases agree with TRBD1. V lost 4 bases to trimming and J lost 0 bases; unmatched junction nucleotides: 15. Germline CDR1 is SEHNR and CDR2 is FQNEAQ (reference sequence). The CDR3 runs to 19 residues. The CDR3 is CASSSTDRNQIPSGNTIYF. The CDR3 DNA reads as TGTGCCAGCAGCTCAACGGACAGGAACCAGATCCCCTCTGGAAACACCATATATTTT.